Sequencing of this TCR beta chain was carried out in a study of T cell repertoires in cytomegalovirus infection. TCRdb processed the reads anew with MiXCR; each CDR3 protein has one entry. Of 450,000 to 650,000 distinct CDR3 sequences listed, around a quarter are singletons. Per the germline V gene, CDR1 is SEHNR and CDR2 is FQNEAQ (reference sequence). J lost 8 bases, V lost 3 bases, and 7 bases had no gene match. The length of the CDR3 is 14 residues. The chain recombines TRBV7-9 with TRBJ1-2; TRBD1 matches at 9 bases. Sequencing input: PBMCs. This receptor was identified in a human donor in good health (CMV status not recorded). Some clones in this sample may be carry-over from other donors' samples. As DNA, the CDR3 is TGTGCCAGCAGCTTGGAACAGGGGGCGAGGGGCTACACCTTC. Translated: CASSLEQGARGYTF.